This T cell receptor (beta chain) was profiled in a study of CD8 T cells in Susac syndrome. General observations from the study: The study acknowledged a relatively small number of individuals in its TCR sequencing and HLA analysis.

Germline values: CDR1 DFQATT, CDR2 SNEGSKA (reference sequence). CDR3 length equals 18 residues. V lost 0 bases, J lost 2 bases, and 13 bases stayed unmatched. This clonotype was counted only a few times. No antigen is known for it. While CD8+ and CD4+ T cells were isolated negatively, TEMRA cells were enriched by FACS. Reverse transcription of 0.5 to 1 ug RNA was performed with random hexamers. Multiplex immunoSEQ PCR targeted 54 Vbeta and 13 Jbeta TCR beta segments. TCRdb ran MiXCR on the immunoSEQ multiplex PCR reads and lists one entry per CDR3 protein. The sample carries roughly 300,000 distinct CDR3 sequences, approximately 81% recorded once.

This receptor was obtained from a human donor with multiple sclerosis. The chain joins TRBV20-1 to TRBJ1-2; 9 bases fit TRBD1. The sample consisted of CD8+ T cells from PBMCs. The CDR3 nucleotides read TGCAGTGCTAGAGAGTGGGACAGGGCCAAAAGGGGGAACTATGGCTACACCTTC. This codes for CSAREWDRAKRGNYGYTF.